This record concerns one T cell receptor beta chain sequence. Its specificity is not known. This sample was taken from a study of cytomegalovirus exposure and HLA in healthy donors. Findings of the study overall: As confirmed in vitro, a few CMV-associated chains were specific for CMV antigens. Earlier results showed most TCR beta V segments being productive about 87% or about 30% of the time. The authors later linked a missense DCLRE1C variant to TCR beta V- and J-gene trimming.

PCR primers comprised 60 Vbeta and 13 Jbeta primers. In the study's own analysis: An analysis performed later counted 60 million to 90 million unique TCR beta chains (approximately 11 million of them shared). The assay was immunoSEQ multiplex PCR, and TCRdb's table has in-frame clones only and misses some. That table furnishes V, J and clone size, whereas the DNA furnished D and trimming. The sample shows about 150,000 clones, roughly four fifths of them seen only once. The CDR3 consists of 16 residues. Germline CDR1 is SGHDT and CDR2 is YYEEEE. Trimming stripped 0 bases from V and 8 bases from J, with 17 bases between.

This TCR derives from a man aged 18 to 30 in good health and CMV-seronegative. Sequenced sample: PBMCs. The V gene is TRBV5-6, the J gene TRBJ2-2; a possible D gene is TRBD2 (7 bases). CDR3 region: CASSLAGGRADGELFF. CDR3 DNA sequence: TGTGCCAGCAGCTTGGCGGGGGGCAGGGCAGATGGGGAGCTGTTTTTT.